The rows below give T cell receptor beta chains drawn from one sample of a study of T cell responses to AZD1222 COVID-19 vaccine. The repertoire was sequenced with immunoSEQ multiplex PCR; TCRdb's copy has only in-frame clones and lacks some. The repertoire holds approximately 100,000 clones, approximately 88% seen once, with around 15% in the top ten. This sample comprised peripheral blood, obtained on day 0 of AZD1222 vaccination. These receptor sequences come from an adult in good health. Both conserved end residues are part of each CDR3. The D gene is left open where the match is weak. Some rows have no size entry. The others give once, few or many, or a class for an expanded clone.

d_call	clone_size	v_call	j_call	cdr3_nt	cdr3_aa
-	-	TRBV5-1	TRBJ2-1	TGCGCCAGCAGCAGACGGGGACTCTCCAACTCCTACAATGAGCAGTTCTTC	CASSRRGLSNSYNEQFF
TRBD1	few	TRBV11-2	TRBJ2-7	TGTGCCAGCAGCTCCGGGACAGCCCTGGAGCAGTACTTC	CASSSGTALEQYF
-	-	TRBV7-2	TRBJ2-2	TGTGCCAGCAGCTTAGTTCGGGAAACCGGGGAGCTGTTTTTT	CASSLVRETGELFF
-	few	TRBV9	TRBJ2-7	TGTGCCAGCAGCGTAGGGGAGACTGAGCAGTACTTC	CASSVGETEQYF
-	-	TRBV11-2	TRBJ2-7	TGTGCCAGCAGCCAGGGGTATAGTTCCTACGAGCAGTACTTC	CASSQGYSSYEQYF
-	-	TRBV25-1	TRBJ1-3	TGTGCCAGCAGTGGGCAGGGAACTGGAAACACCATATATTTT	CASSGQGTGNTIYF
-	few	TRBV29-1	TRBJ1-1	TGCAGCGTTTCCAAAGGCTCTGAAGCTTTCTTT	CSVSKGSEAFF
-	-	TRBV21-1	TRBJ1-2	TGTGCCAGCAGCAAATTTGGGAGGAGAGGGGGCAGCTATGGCTACACCTTC	CASSKFGRRGGSYGYTF
TRBD1	few	TRBV5-1	TRBJ2-3	TGCGCCAGCAGCTCGGGACAGGGGGCAAACACAGATACGCAGTATTTT	CASSSGQGANTDTQYF
-	-	TRBV30	TRBJ2-5	TGTGCCTGGAGTGTACCCCCCGGAGAGACCCAGTACTTC	CAWSVPPGETQYF
-	-	TRBV6-6	TRBJ1-2	TGTGCCAGCAGTTCCATGTTTCCTTTCTATGGCTACACCTTC	CASSSMFPFYGYTF
TRBD1	-	TRBV27	TRBJ1-2	TGTGCCAGCAGCCCCCCGGGACAGGGAAGGGATGGCTACACCTTC	CASSPPGQGRDGYTF
-	-	TRBV18	TRBJ1-6	TGTGCCAGCTCACCACCCAGCACAGGGTTGGGTTCACCCCTCCACTTT	CASSPPSTGLGSPLHF
-	-	TRBV6-5	TRBJ1-4	TGTGCCAGCAGTAGGACAGTTAATGAAAAACTGTTTTTT	CASSRTVNEKLFF
TRBD2	-	TRBV7-3	TRBJ2-1	TGTGCCAGCAGCTTTGTAGCGGGGGGCTACAATGAGCAGTTCTTC	CASSFVAGGYNEQFF
-	-	TRBV27	TRBJ2-7	TGTGCCAGCAGTTTAGGCCCGAGTTGGACCTCCTACGAGCAGTACTTC	CASSLGPSWTSYEQYF
-	-	TRBV5-6	TRBJ2-3	TGTGCCAGCAGCTTGTGGGGCCACACAGATACGCAGTATTTT	CASSLWGHTDTQYF
TRBD1	-	TRBV7-8	TRBJ1-5	TGTGCCAGCAGCTTAAGGGGGACAGGATTGTATAGCAATCAGCCCCAGCATTTT	CASSLRGTGLYSNQPQHF
TRBD1	-	TRBV27	TRBJ2-7	TGTGCCAGCAGTTTATCTTCGACAGGGATATCCTACGAGCAGTACTTC	CASSLSSTGISYEQYF
TRBD1	-	TRBV27	TRBJ1-4	TGTGCCAGCAGCCGGGAAACAGGGGCGACTAATGAAAAACTGTTTTTT	CASSRETGATNEKLFF
TRBD1	-	TRBV6-5	TRBJ1-6	TGTGCCAGCAAGGTAACAGGGGGCGCGGAGGCCCTCCACTTT	CASKVTGGAEALHF
-	-	TRBV7-9	TRBJ1-1	TGTGCCAGCAGCTCTCGGGAGAGGGGCGAGAACACTGAAGCTTTCTTT	CASSSRERGENTEAFF
-	-	TRBV29-1	TRBJ1-1	TGCAGCGTTGAGACAGCGACGGGAACTGAAGCTTTCTTT	CSVETATGTEAFF
-	-	TRBV10-2	TRBJ2-7	TGCGCCAGCGTACCTCGGGGGGCGGACGAGCAGTACTTC	CASVPRGADEQYF
TRBD1	-	TRBV6-1	TRBJ1-2	TGTGCCAGCAGTGAGACGACAGGGCTGAATGGCTACACCTTC	CASSETTGLNGYTF
-	-	TRBV28	TRBJ1-4	TGTGCCAGCAGTTTTCCGGGGAGCGAAAAACTGTTTTTT	CASSFPGSEKLFF
TRBD1	-	TRBV5-1	TRBJ1-6	TGCGCCAGCAGCTCCGGGACAGCAAATTCACCCCTCCACTTT	CASSSGTANSPLHF
-	-	TRBV28	TRBJ1-2	TGTGCCAGCAGTTTAGACACCTATAACTATGGCTACACCTTC	CASSLDTYNYGYTF
TRBD1	-	TRBV7-9	TRBJ1-6	TGTGCCAGCAGCTTCCAGACAGGGAGTTCACCCCTCCACTTT	CASSFQTGSSPLHF
TRBD2	-	TRBV11-2	TRBJ2-5	TGTGCCAGCACGTGGGGGCCGGGAGGGAGTCAAGAGACCCAGTACTTC	CASTWGPGGSQETQYF
-	-	TRBV11-2	TRBJ2-3	TGTGCCAGCAGCTTAGAGTGGGGGGATACGCAGTATTTT	CASSLEWGDTQYF
TRBD2	-	TRBV7-6	TRBJ2-3	TGTGCCAGCAGCGCCCTAGCGGGAGATCCGGATACGCAGTATTTT	CASSALAGDPDTQYF
-	-	TRBV19	TRBJ1-5	TGTGCCAGTAGTATAGTTCCCCCAGAGAATCAGCCCCAGCATTTT	CASSIVPPENQPQHF